These 13 T cell receptor beta chains were all obtained from the same sample, sequenced in a study of cytomegalovirus exposure and HLA in healthy donors. The PCR was carried out with 60 Vbeta primers and 13 Jbeta primers. Sequencing was performed with immunoSEQ multiplex PCR; in TCRdb, only in-frame clones are kept and a portion is missing. The sample yields 90,000 to 150,000 clones, around 80% seen once. Sequenced sample: PBMCs. The receptor set was obtained from a man aged 50 or older in good health and CMV-seronegative.

This sequence joins TRBV2 and TRBJ1-5, with 7 bases identical to TRBD1. CDR1 and CDR2 (germline): SNHLY, FYNNEI. Trimming removed 3 bases from V and 4 bases from J; junction bases left unmatched: 9. There are 16 residues in the CDR3. The CDR3 DNA follows: TGTGCCAGCAGTGAGTTAAGACAGGGAAATAATCAGCCCCAGCATTTT. It encodes CASSELRQGNNQPQHF. The complete variable domain, with remaining parts taken from reference TRBV2 and TRBJ1-5, reads EPEVTQTPSHQVTQMGQEVILRCVPISNHLYFYWYRQILGQKVEFLVSFYNNEISEKSEIFDDQFSVERPDGSNFTLKIRSTKLEDSAMYFCASSELRQGNNQPQHFGDGTRLSIL.

The V and J genes are TRBV21-1 and TRBJ1-5. TRBV21-1 is a listed pseudogene. The CDR3 totals 14 residues. CDR3 in amino acids: CAIGEGGDHQPQHF. CDR3 nucleotide sequence: TGTGCCATCGGGGAGGGAGGGGATCATCAGCCCCAGCATTTT.

This chain joins TRBV7-2 and TRBJ1-4; tentatively, D is TRBD1 (6 bases). CDR3 length equals 15 residues. V dropped 1 base and J dropped 5 bases, with 11 bases sitting between them. Germline assignment: CDR1 SGHTA and CDR2 FQGNSA. CDR3 region: CASSLDGGINEKLFF. CDR3 coding DNA: TGTGCCAGCAGCTTAGATGGGGGCATCAATGAAAAACTGTTTTTT.

The chain links TRBV5-1 to TRBJ1-1; the match to TRBD1 covers 7 bases. CDR1 SGHRS and CDR2 YFSETQ come from the germline V gene. Losses at the gene ends were 4 bases for V and 7 bases for J; bases not matched to a gene: 16. The CDR3 runs to 16 residues. CDR3 nucleotide sequence: TGCGCCAGCAGCCTGACATTTACAGGGGATGGAGGTGAAGCTTTCTTT. It encodes CASSLTFTGDGGEAFF.

The chain joins TRBV6-5 to TRBJ2-7; D is undetermined. Per the germline V gene, CDR1 is MNHEY and CDR2 is SVGAGI. Trimming took 0 bases from V and 0 from J, leaving 12 bases between them. This CDR3 region has 16 residues. This CDR3 reads CASSYSIPGSSYEQYF. The CDR3 coding sequence is TGTGCCAGCAGTTACTCGATCCCGGGTTCCTCCTACGAGCAGTACTTC.

The chain is built from TRBV28 and TRBJ1-5; 7 bases fit TRBD1. The germline gives CDR1 MDHEN, CDR2 SYDVKM. Trimming took 6 bases from V and 2 from J; bases not matched to a gene: 7. This CDR3 is built from 15 residues. This CDR3 reads CASSLQGIGNQPQHF. The DNA for the CDR3 is TGTGCCAGCAGCCTACAGGGGATCGGCAATCAGCCCCAGCATTTT.

This clone was counted between two and nine times. The CDR3 here is CATSSFGGENEKLFF. CDR3 bases: TGTGCCACCAGCAGCTTTGGGGGGGAAAATGAAAAACTGTTTTTT. The chain recombines TRBV15 with TRBJ1-4; tentatively, D is TRBD1 (5 bases). V was cut by 3 bases and J by 5 bases, with 13 bases left in between. CDR1 and CDR2 (germline): LNHNV, YYDKDF (reference sequence). CDR3 length: 15 residues.

The rearrangement uses TRBV7-9 and TRBJ1-5, with D possibly TRBD1 on 6 matching bases. The V gene lost 4 bases and the J gene lost 7 bases, with 29 bases spanning the gap. The germline V gene has CDR1 SEHNR and CDR2 FQNEAQ (reference sequence). This CDR3 is 19 amino acids long. The CDR3 sequence: CASSSQAPKGGKLRQPQHF. In DNA form, the CDR3 reads TGTGCCAGCAGCTCGCAAGCCCCAAAGGGGGGGAAACTCCGCCAGCCCCAGCATTTT.

The rearrangement joins TRBV5-1 to TRBJ2-3; possibly TRBD1 for D (5 bases). The CDR3 loop spans 13 amino acids. Germline CDR1 and CDR2: SGHRS and YFSETQ. V was shortened by 1 base and J by 4 bases, with 7 bases between the two germline ends. The CDR3 bases are TGCGCCAGCAGCTTGTCGACAGCAGATACGCAGTATTTT. Translating gives CASSLSTADTQYF.

The CDR3 region is CASRTSGDSYEQYF. CDR3 in DNA: TGTGCCAGTAGGACGTCAGGGGACTCCTACGAGCAGTACTTC. The J gene is TRBJ2-7, the V gene TRBV19; tentatively, D is TRBD1 (6 bases). The CDR3 runs to 14 residues. V lost 6 bases to trimming and J lost 0 bases, with 12 bases between them. The V gene's germline CDR1 is LNHDA and CDR2 SQIVND (reference sequence).

This clone was detected only once. V and J are TRBV5-4 and TRBJ1-2, with TRBD1 matching over 7 bases. The CDR3 loop spans 13 amino acids. Germline loops: CDR1 SGHNT, CDR2 YYREEE (reference sequence). Losses at the gene ends were 0 bases for V and 7 bases for J; bases not matched to a gene: 3. The CDR3: CASSLGAGGGYTF. Written as DNA, the CDR3 is TGTGCCAGCAGCTTGGGGGCAGGGGGTGGCTACACCTTC.

CDR3 protein: CSVLGAGLNQPQHF. The CDR3 nucleotides read TGCAGCGTTTTAGGTGCGGGGCTCAATCAGCCCCAGCATTTT. This chain connects TRBV29-1 to TRBJ1-5; D is possibly TRBD1 (5 bases). The germline V gene has CDR1 SQVTM and CDR2 ANQGSEA. The CDR3 has 14 residues. Trimming took 5 bases from V and 3 from J, leaving 14 bases between them.

The chain combines TRBV6-1 with TRBJ2-7, with 7 bases matching TRBD1. Germline CDR1 reads MNHNS; CDR2 reads SASEGT. CDR3 length: 14 amino acids. V trimming: 1 base; J trimming: 6 bases; junction bases outside the gene matches: 6. CDR3: CASSEGQGSSEQYF. In DNA form, the CDR3 reads TGTGCCAGCAGTGAAGGACAGGGCTCTAGCGAGCAGTACTTC.